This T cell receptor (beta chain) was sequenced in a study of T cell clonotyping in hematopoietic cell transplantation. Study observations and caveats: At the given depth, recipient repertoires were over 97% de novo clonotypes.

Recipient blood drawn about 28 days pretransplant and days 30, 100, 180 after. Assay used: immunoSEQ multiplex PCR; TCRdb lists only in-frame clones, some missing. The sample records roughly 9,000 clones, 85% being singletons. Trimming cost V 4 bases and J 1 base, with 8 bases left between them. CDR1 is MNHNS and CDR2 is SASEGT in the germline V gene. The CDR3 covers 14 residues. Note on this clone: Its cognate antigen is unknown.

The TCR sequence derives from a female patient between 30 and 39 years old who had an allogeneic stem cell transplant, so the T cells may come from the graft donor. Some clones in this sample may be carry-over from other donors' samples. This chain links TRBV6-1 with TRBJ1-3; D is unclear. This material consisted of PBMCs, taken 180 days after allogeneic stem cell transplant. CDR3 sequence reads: CASSGLRSGNTIYF. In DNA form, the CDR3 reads TGTGCCAGCAGTGGTCTACGGTCTGGAAACACCATATATTTT.